Shown below are 23 T cell receptor beta chains from a single sample sequenced in a study of T cell clonality in common variable immunodeficiency. TCRdb's table, derived via immunoSEQ multiplex PCR, lists solely in-frame clones and lacks some. The sample is made up of approximately 81,000 clones, none counted only once. Sequenced material: peripheral blood mononuclear cells. These receptors originate from a person aged 18 to 75 in good health.

For this clone: The read halts 3 residues ahead of the CDR3 end, with the missing end drawn from the germline J gene. The chain employs TRBV6-1 and TRBJ2-4, with a tentative D call TRBD2 (5 bases). The CDR3 spans 13 residues. Germline CDR1 MNHNS, CDR2 SASEGT. The CDR3 is CASSEGQVAGQYF. CDR3 DNA, as far as it was read: TGTGCCAGCAGTGAAGGGCAGGTCGCGGGT.

This clone showed up many times. The CDR3 is cut off 3 residues early in the read; its end comes from the germline J gene. This chain links TRBV7-2 with TRBJ1-4; TRBD1 matches at 9 bases. This CDR3 has 15 residues. V lost 5 bases to trimming and J lost 6 bases; unmatched junction nucleotides: 7. The germline V gene has CDR1 SGHTA and CDR2 FQGNSA. The covered CDR3 bases are TGTGCCAGCAGCCCGACAGGGGGAAAGGATGAAAAA. As protein: CASSPTGGKDEK. The complete CDR3 sequence is CASSPTGGKDEKLFF.

This clone was seen many times. The read comes to an end 3 residues before the CDR3 does, leaving the germline J gene to fill in the end. The rearrangement links TRBV7-2 to TRBJ2-1; D not certain. Germline V gene lookup returns CDR1 SGHTA and CDR2 FQGNSA. The length of the CDR3 is 12 residues. The ends were cut back, 2 bases at V and 6 bases at J, with 5 bases in the middle. The CDR3 DNA, read in part, is TGTGCCAGCAGCTTAACAGCCAATGAG. Residues: CASSLTANE. The full CDR3 protein reads CASSLTANEQFF.

This clone occurred many times. The read finishes 3 residues shy of the CDR3 end, and the germline J gene is used to complete it. The rearrangement uses TRBV7-3 and TRBJ2-6; 8 positions agree with TRBD1. The CDR3 runs 15 residues. CDR1 is SGHTA, CDR2 FQGTGA, per germline. V lost 5 bases and J lost 3; bases outside the gene matches: 3. CDR3: CASSGQGFGANVLTF. The covered CDR3 bases are TGTGCCAGCAGCGGACAGGGTTTTGGGGCCAACGTC. The whole variable domain, remainder taken from reference TRBV7-3 and TRBJ2-6, is GAGVSQTPSNKVTEKGKYVELRCDPISGHTALYWYRQSLGQGPEFLIYFQGTGAADDSGLPNDRFFAVRPEGSVSTLKIQRTERGDSAVYLCASSGQGFGANVLTFGAGSRLTVL.

This clone came up many times. The junction does not match germline at one end; this may be a read error. The sequenced CDR3 bases are TGCGCCAGCAGCCAAGATCAGGGGGTCCCGAACTATGGC. It yields the protein CASSQDQGVPNYG. The whole CDR3 is CASSQDQGVPNYGYTF. This sequence joins TRBV4-2 and TRBJ1-2; TRBD1 agrees at 7 bases. The sequenced fragment ends 3 residues before the CDR3 boundary, so the rest is inferred from the germline J gene. The CDR3 extends over 16 amino acids. Per the germline V gene, CDR1 is LGHNA and CDR2 is YNFKEQ.

Ten or more counts support this clone. The read terminates 3 residues before the CDR3 end, so the remaining end is supplied by the germline J gene. Other nucleotide sequences in the sample specify the same CDR3. This chain uses TRBV7-3 with TRBJ1-1, with TRBD1 identical over 7 bases. J was trimmed by 5 bases and V by 1 base; bases with no gene match: 1. This CDR3 comprises 13 residues. The germline gives CDR1 SGHTA, CDR2 FQGTGA. The sequenced part of the CDR3 DNA is TGTGCCAGCAGCTTAAGCAGGGGGACTGAA. It codes for CASSLSRGTE. The full CDR3 protein reads CASSLSRGTEAFF. The entire variable domain, with the rest obtained from reference TRBV7-3 and TRBJ1-1, is as follows: GAGVSQTPSNKVTEKGKYVELRCDPISGHTALYWYRQSLGQGPEFLIYFQGTGAADDSGLPNDRFFAVRPEGSVSTLKIQRTERGDSAVYLCASSLSRGTEAFFGQGTRLTVV.

Worth noting for this clone: The read ends 3 residues early relative to the CDR3; the germline J gene fills the gap. The chain links TRBV30 to TRBJ1-3, with 7 bases matching TRBD1. CDR3 size: 14 residues. With 4 bases clipped from V and 4 bases from J, the junction kept 7 bases outside the gene matches. The germline V gene has CDR1 GTSNPN and CDR2 SVGIG (reference sequence). CDR3 loop: CAWTPTGNGNTIYF. The DNA read from the CDR3 is TGTGCCTGGACCCCGACAGGGAACGGAAACACC.

This clone was observed at least ten times. The read comes to an end 3 residues before the CDR3 does, leaving the germline J gene to fill in the end. V gene TRBV30 combines with J gene TRBJ1-1; D is undetermined. V dropped 8 bases and J dropped 3 bases, with 10 bases sitting between them. CDR1 is GTSNPN, CDR2 SVGIG, per germline (reference sequence). This CDR3 contains 11 residues. Incomplete CDR3 DNA: TGTGCCGATTCCCGGGACACTGAA. Translated, it gives CADSRDTE. The entire CDR3 reads CADSRDTEAFF. The full variable domain, rest sourced from reference TRBV30 and TRBJ1-1, is SQTIHQWPATLVQPVGSPLSLECTVEGTSNPNLYWYRQAAGRGLQLLFYSVGIGQISSEVPQNLSASRPQDRQFILSSKKLLLSDSGFYLCADSRDTEAFFGQGTRLTVV.

This clone was recorded many times. This CDR3 is CASSLARAGEQYF. The DNA read from the CDR3 is TGTGCCAGCAGCTTGGCCCGGGCGGGCGAG. This chain uses TRBV7-2 with TRBJ2-7; D may be TRBD2 (5 bases). Read data end 3 residues before the CDR3 end; the end is taken from the germline J gene. From germline, CDR1 is SGHTA and CDR2 FQGNSA. V dropped 3 bases and J dropped 6 bases, with 12 bases sitting between them. The CDR3 is 13 amino acids.

This clone was found many times. The read terminates 3 residues before the CDR3 end, so the remaining end is supplied by the germline J gene. This chain joins TRBV20-1 and TRBJ1-5; weak D call: TRBD1 (5 bases). CDR3 length equals 18 residues. V was shortened by 5 bases and J by 3 bases, with 26 bases between the two germline ends. Germline V gene sequence: CDR1 DFQATT, CDR2 SNEGSKA (reference sequence). Partial CDR3 DNA: TGCAGTGCTCCCCAGGGCCCAATTAATGGGGCTTTCAATCAGCCC. Translated: CSAPQGPINGAFNQP. The full CDR3 protein is CSAPQGPINGAFNQPQHF.

As for this clone: Coverage ceases 3 residues before the CDR3 finishes, and the germline J gene fills in the end. This chain joins TRBV18 and TRBJ1-1, with a tentative D call TRBD1 (5 bases). Germline V gene data show CDR1 as KGHSH and CDR2 as LQKENI. There are 13 residues in the CDR3. V was pared by 1 base and J by 7 bases, with 10 bases between. The CDR3 loop reads CASSPLGAIEAFF. The sequenced part of the CDR3 DNA is TGTGCCAGCTCACCACTAGGGGCAATTGAA. Full variable domain (outside the CDR3, taken from reference TRBV18 and TRBJ1-1): NAGVMQNPRHLVRRRGQEARLRCSPMKGHSHVYWYRQLPEEGLKFMVYLQKENIIDESGMPKERFSAEFPKEGPSILRIQQVVRGDSAAYFCASSPLGAIEAFFGQGTRLTVV.

This clone was observed at least ten times. Coverage ceases 3 residues before the CDR3 finishes, and the germline J gene fills in the end. This chain uses TRBV19 with TRBJ1-3; D not certain. Trimming took 6 bases from V and 2 from J, leaving 17 bases between them. The length of the CDR3 is 16 residues. In germline, CDR1 is LNHDA, CDR2 SQIVND (reference sequence). The CDR3 bases that were read are TGTGCCAGTAGACCGGGTAGGTTTGAGCCTGGAAACACC. Its protein product is CASRPGRFEPGNT. The full CDR3 is CASRPGRFEPGNTIYF.

In its sample, this clone was seen many times. Read data end 3 residues before the CDR3 end; the end is taken from the germline J gene. The chain joins TRBV7-3 to TRBJ1-6, with a weak D call TRBD1 (5 bases). CDR1 and CDR2 (germline): SGHTA, FQGTGA. This CDR3 spans 14 amino acids. V was trimmed by 5 bases and J by 8 bases, leaving 13 bases between them. The CDR3 loop reads CASSARVADSPLHF. The CDR3 bases that were read are TGTGCCAGCAGCGCCAGGGTAGCGGATTCACCC.

This clone was observed at least ten times. Sequencing ends 3 residues short of the CDR3 end; the germline J gene provides the rest. The J gene is TRBJ1-5, the V gene TRBV10-1; tentative D call: TRBD1 (6 bases). Germline assignment: CDR1 WNHNN and CDR2 SYGVQD (reference sequence). This CDR3 contains 12 residues. V was shortened by 6 bases and J by 4 bases, with 7 bases between the two germline ends. The CDR3 DNA, read in part, is TGCGCCAGCAGCACAGGGAATCAGCCC. Amino acids: CASSTGNQP. The entire CDR3 protein reads CASSTGNQPQHF.

There are many counts of this clone. Sequencing ends 3 residues short of the CDR3 end; the germline J gene provides the rest. The chain links TRBV20-1 to TRBJ2-7, with 9 bases matching TRBD2. CDR1 and CDR2 from the germline V gene are DFQATT and SNEGSKA (reference sequence). The ends lost 6 bases at V and 6 bases at J; junction bases unmatched: 12. The CDR3 runs 14 residues. The CDR3 bases that were read are TGCAGTGCCCCTCGGGCGGGAGGGCCGGGCGAG. Its translation: CSAPRAGGPGE. The full CDR3 protein reads CSAPRAGGPGEQYF.

This clone was found many times. Sequencing ends 3 residues short of the CDR3 end; the germline J gene provides the rest. The rearrangement joins TRBV5-1 to TRBJ2-7; D is perhaps TRBD1 (6 bases). The ends were cut back, 2 bases at V and 2 bases at J, with 8 bases in the middle. The CDR3 extends over 13 amino acids. CDR1 is SGHRS, CDR2 YFSETQ, per germline. The CDR3 bases that were read are TGCGCCAGCAGCTTCGGACAGACCTACGAG. Its translation: CASSFGQTYE. The complete CDR3 protein is CASSFGQTYEQYF. The full variable domain, completed using reference TRBV5-1 and TRBJ2-7, is KAGVTQTPRYLIKTRGQQVTLSCSPISGHRSVSWYQQTPGQGLQFLFEYFSETQRNKGNFPGRFSGRQFSNSRSEMNVSTLELGDSALYLCASSFGQTYEQYFGPGTRLTVT.

This clone occurred many times. The missing CDR3 end, 3 residues past where the read stops, is filled in from the germline J gene. The V gene is TRBV7-2, the J gene TRBJ2-4; D perhaps matches TRBD2 (6 bases). The CDR3 consists of 15 residues. The germline V gene has CDR1 SGHTA and CDR2 FQGNSA. Trimming removed 3 bases at V and 1 base at J, with 10 bases between. The CDR3 spells CASSLIRGAKNIQYF. The sequenced part of the CDR3 DNA is TGTGCCAGCAGCTTGATACGGGGGGCCAAAAACATT.

This clone was detected many times. The read halts 3 residues ahead of the CDR3 end, with the missing end drawn from the germline J gene. The chain is built from TRBV20-1 and TRBJ2-3, with TRBD2 identical over 11 bases. Per the germline V gene, CDR1 is DFQATT and CDR2 is SNEGSKA (reference sequence). There are 16 residues in the CDR3. Unmatched junction bases numbered 6, after V lost 2 bases and J lost 2 bases. CDR3 region: CSARPGLAETTDTQYF. The part of the CDR3 DNA that was read is TGCAGTGCTAGACCGGGACTAGCGGAGACCACAGATACG.

This clone was observed many times. The read gets to within 3 residues of the CDR3 end, and the germline J gene fills in the rest. The chain has TRBV20-1 and TRBJ2-1; TRBD1 is a possible D gene (5 bases). CDR3 size: 13 residues. Trimming shortened V by 6 bases and J by 4 bases, and 13 bases separated the two germline ends. Per the germline V gene, CDR1 is DFQATT and CDR2 is SNEGSKA (reference sequence). CDR3 amino acids: CSAADSLYNEQFF. CDR3 DNA (partial): TGCAGTGCAGCCGACAGCTTATACAATGAG.

The sample holds many counts of this clone. The read terminates 3 residues ahead of where the CDR3 ends, so the germline J gene completes it. This chain connects TRBV29-1 to TRBJ2-7; 11 bases map to TRBD2. The CDR3 covers 12 residues. Germline CDR1 reads SQVTM; CDR2 reads ANQGSEA. The V and J ends lost 6 bases and 3 bases, in that order; junction bases with no gene match: 1. CDR3 amino acids: CSVTSGSYEQYF. The DNA read from the CDR3 is TGCAGCGTCACTAGCGGGAGCTACGAG.

Many counts were recorded for this clone. Read coverage stops 3 residues before the CDR3 terminus; the germline J gene supplies the remainder. This chain uses TRBV19 with TRBJ2-6; the D is unclear. This CDR3 has 18 amino acids. Per the germline V gene, CDR1 is LNHDA and CDR2 is SQIVND (reference sequence). V was cut by 2 bases and J by 0 bases, with 14 bases left in between. The CDR3 loop reads CASSIPGRKDSGANVLTF. Incomplete CDR3 DNA: TGTGCCAGTAGTATACCAGGCAGAAAGGACTCTGGGGCCAACGTC.

Many counts were recorded for this clone. The CDR3 is cut off 3 residues early in the read; its end comes from the germline J gene. V usage is TRBV20-1 and J usage is TRBJ2-1; TRBD1 or TRBD2 may be the D gene (5 bases each). The CDR3 extends over 16 amino acids. In germline, CDR1 is DFQATT, CDR2 SNEGSKA (reference sequence). Trimming cost V 7 bases and J 3 bases, with 22 bases left between them. CDR3 amino acids: CSGGANSLLFYNEQFF. The CDR3 bases that were read are TGCAGTGGAGGGGCTAACTCTCTACTATTCTACAATGAG.

This clone has at least ten counts. Read data end 3 residues before the CDR3 end; the end is taken from the germline J gene. This chain uses TRBV19 with TRBJ2-7; no definite D call. The ends were cut back, 7 bases at V and 4 bases at J, with 20 bases in the middle. The CDR3 covers 15 residues. The V gene's germline CDR1 is LNHDA and CDR2 SQIVND (reference sequence). CDR3 DNA, as far as it was read: TGTGCCAGTAATCAGCCCCTAAAGGGCAAGTACGAG. It specifies CASNQPLKGKYE. The whole CDR3 region reads CASNQPLKGKYEQYF. Full variable domain (missing parts from reference TRBV19 and TRBJ2-7): DGGITQSPKYLFRKEGQNVTLSCEQNLNHDAMYWYRQDPGQGLRLIYYSQIVNDFQKGDIAEGYSVSREKKESFPLTVTSAQKNPTAFYLCASNQPLKGKYEQYFGPGTRLTVT.